Shown below are 13 T cell receptor beta chains from a single sample sequenced in a study of blood T cell repertoires in COVID-19. Here immunoSEQ multiplex PCR was the method, and the copy in TCRdb shows in-frame clones only, minus some. The sample has roughly 200,000 clones, more than 80% seen once. The material sequenced was PBMCs or T cells enriched from blood (not recorded which). The receptors derive from a man in his forties or fifties who had recovered from COVID-19.

The CDR3 DNA sequence: TGTGCCAGTAGAAGTAGCGGGATTGCCTACGAGCAGTACTTC. Translated: CASRSSGIAYEQYF. The gene calls are TRBV19 and TRBJ2-7, with 8 positions matching TRBD2. Germline V gives CDR1 LNHDA, CDR2 SQIVND (reference sequence). Germline trimming cut 6 bases from V and 2 bases from J; bases unmatched to any gene: 6. The length of the CDR3 is 14 residues.

The chain links TRBV9 to TRBJ2-1, with TRBD1 matching over 12 bases. The CDR3 covers 15 residues. V shed 3 bases, J shed 9 bases, and the junction held 7 bases outside the gene matches. Germline V CDR1 and CDR2: SGDLS, YYNGEE. As DNA, the CDR3 is TGTGCCAGCAGCGGGCCGGGACAGGGGGCAAGTGAGCAGTTCTTC. It translates to CASSGPGQGASEQFF.

This clone has ten or more counts. The V gene is TRBV7-9, the J gene TRBJ1-5; D is ambiguous. The CDR3 totals 16 residues. CDR1 SEHNR and CDR2 FQNEAQ come from the germline V gene (reference sequence). V was pared by 1 base and J by 4 bases, with 14 bases between. CDR3 loop: CASSLGGLGGNQPQHF. The CDR3 coding sequence is TGTGCCAGCAGCTTAGGGGGTCTGGGAGGTAATCAGCCCCAGCATTTT.

This chain joins TRBV14 and TRBJ1-1; no clear D gene. CDR1 is SGHDN and CDR2 is FVKESK in the germline V gene. The CDR3 has 13 residues. The V end lost 0 bases, the J end lost 10 bases, and 12 bases lay between the germline ends. The CDR3 region has the DNA TGTGCCAGCAGCCAAGATAGTAGGGCGGGAGCTTTCTTT. This gives the protein CASSQDSRAGAFF.

The J gene is TRBJ2-7, the V gene TRBV19; TRBD2 aligns across 8 bases. Germline assignment: CDR1 LNHDA and CDR2 SQIVND (reference sequence). The ends lost 3 bases at V and 3 bases at J; junction bases unmatched: 7. The CDR3 covers 15 residues. The CDR3 loop reads CASSISSGAFYEQYF. Written as DNA, the CDR3 is TGTGCCAGTAGTATCAGTAGCGGGGCCTTCTACGAGCAGTACTTC.

V usage is TRBV27 and J usage is TRBJ2-1, with D possibly TRBD2 on 6 matching bases. CDR1 is MNHEY, CDR2 SMNVEV, per germline (reference sequence). V gave up 5 bases and J gave up 2 bases, with 10 bases separating them. The CDR3 has 14 residues. The CDR3 region is CASSRSGPYNEQFF. CDR3 DNA sequence: TGTGCCAGCAGTAGAAGCGGGCCCTACAATGAGCAGTTCTTC.

The chain has TRBV5-1 and TRBJ2-2; D unclear. Germline-derived CDR1 and CDR2 are SGHRS and YFSETQ. With 4 bases removed from V and 4 bases from J, the gap between germline ends came to 8 bases. The CDR3 is 13 residues long. The CDR3 DNA sequence: TGCGCCAGCAGCCGAGTCTCCACCGGGGAGCTGTTTTTT. This sequence encodes CASSRVSTGELFF.

The rearrangement joins TRBV30 to TRBJ2-1, with D tentatively TRBD2 (6 bases). The V end was cut by 5 bases, the J end by 10 bases, with 12 bases between. This CDR3 has 11 residues. Germline V CDR1 and CDR2: GTSNPN, SVGIG (reference sequence). CDR3 protein: CAWGTGIEQFF. CDR3 sequence (DNA): TGTGCCTGGGGGACTGGAATAGAGCAGTTCTTC.

The chain recombines TRBV18 with TRBJ1-1, with D possibly being TRBD1 (5 bases). V shed 2 bases and J shed 4 bases, with 11 bases lying between them. The CDR3 totals 14 residues. Germline V gene sequence: CDR1 KGHSH, CDR2 LQKENI. CDR3 sequence: CASSPARGSTEAFF. DNA for the CDR3: TGTGCCAGCTCACCAGCAAGGGGAAGCACTGAAGCTTTCTTT.

The rearrangement links TRBV4-1 to TRBJ2-5; a possible D gene is TRBD2 (5 bases). In germline, CDR1 is MGHRA, CDR2 YSYEKL. V was clipped by 4 bases and J by 3 bases, with 21 bases between them. The CDR3 spans 17 residues. The DNA of the CDR3 is TGCGCCAGCAGCCCCCCCGGGCGAGTGAGGGTCAAAGAGACCCAGTACTTC. It yields the protein CASSPPGRVRVKETQYF.

The chain combines TRBV7-9 with TRBJ2-7; D is undetermined. There are 12 residues in the CDR3. V lost 5 bases, J lost 3 bases, and 8 bases lay in between. Germline values: CDR1 SEHNR, CDR2 FQNEAQ (reference sequence). The CDR3 protein is CASSPRGYEQYF. CDR3 DNA: TGTGCCAGCAGCCCCAGAGGCTACGAGCAGTACTTC.

On this clone itself: One end of the junction does not line up with germline, which may come from a read error. The rearrangement joins TRBV7-7 to TRBJ2-7; TRBD1 might be the D (6 bases). CDR1 is SSHAT, CDR2 FNYEAQ, per germline (reference sequence). The CDR3 runs 14 residues. The CDR3 reads CASSTGTPPYEQYF. DNA for the CDR3: TGTGCTAGCAGTACCGGGACACCCCCTTACGAGCAGTACTTC.

V is TRBV11-2 and J is TRBJ1-6, with D perhaps matching TRBD1 (5 bases). The germline V gene has CDR1 SGHAT and CDR2 FQNNGV. This CDR3 region has 16 residues. The germline V and J ends were trimmed by 5 bases and 7 bases, with 18 bases remaining between them. This chain's CDR3 is CASSRGWTLVNSPLHF. The CDR3 DNA reads as TGTGCCAGCAGCCGAGGCTGGACACTGGTAAATTCACCCCTCCACTTT.